These T cell receptor beta chains were read from a single sample in a study of T cells after yellow fever vaccination. From the 5' RACE reads, TCRdb called clonotypes with MiXCR, one entry per CDR3 protein. The profile covers roughly 240,000 distinct CDR3 sequences, with 6.5% to 7.5% appearing a single time and 1% to 1.2% taken by the ten largest. Sequenced material: CD4+ T cells sorted from PBMCs, taken on the day of the yellow fever booster vaccination. The receptors were gathered from a man younger than 40 who received the YFV17D yellow fever vaccine. CDR3s leave out the opening cysteine and the closing phenylalanine or tryptophan. Clone size, where shown, is once, few, many, or a class for clones that have expanded.

ATQMAANTGELF | TRBV19 | - | 12
ASSLRAGVHNEQF | TRBV7-9 | few | 13
SFSNSPYEQY | TRBV29-1 | few | 10
ASRTRMEISGANVLT | TRBV6-2/TRBV6-3 | many | 15
ASSKDVGELF | TRBV6-2/TRBV6-3 | few | 10
ASSSPGNSPLH | TRBV5-4 | - | 11
ASSLGQRRNNEQF | TRBV11-3 | - | 13
ASSVLAGVGETQY | TRBV19 | - | 13
ASSIQPLGDEQY | TRBV7-2 | few | 12
ASSLRDSTGELF | TRBV2 | few | 12
ASSPAATTGVY | TRBV6-2/TRBV6-3 | few | 11
SAQGLAGVIYEQY | TRBV20-1 | few | 13
ASSDPGGQETQY | TRBV25-1 | few | 12
ASSSSGLAGGVGTQY | TRBV27 | - | 15
ASSLSAGELLAKNIQY | TRBV7-2 | - | 16
SASKQGLLSDTQY | TRBV20-1 | - | 13
ASSPRQGVSNEQF | TRBV7-2 | - | 13
ASAREGAVETQY | TRBV5-5 | many | 12
ARRWGAPGTEAF | TRBV10-1 | - | 12
ASSPGLSSNEQF | TRBV14 | few | 12
ASSLESGGSYEQY | TRBV5-1 | many | 13
ASSLGERGQF | TRBV12-3/TRBV12-4 | many | 10
ASSPGEAYEQY | TRBV18 | - | 11
ASSPGPRGRLF | TRBV11-3 | - | 11
ASSPGGGFGYT | TRBV3-1 | - | 11
SARYGGRIDEQF | TRBV20-1 | few | 12
ASSSTGARADTQY | TRBV7-2 | - | 13
ASSPYRDRDTGELF | TRBV18 | many | 14
SARPQGGGRETQY | TRBV20-1 | many | 13
ASSFRDRGFYEQF | TRBV6-5 | few | 13
ASSTAPGMRLYEQY | TRBV28 | many | 14
ASSPNLQGADTQY | TRBV7-2 | many | 13
ASSQDRVAEAF | TRBV4-2 | - | 11
ASSLMRTGDNSPLH | TRBV7-2 | - | 14